Following are 21 T cell receptor beta chains from one sample sequenced in a study of cytomegalovirus exposure and HLA in healthy donors. This PCR relied on a set of 60 Vbeta primers and 13 Jbeta primers. The method was immunoSEQ multiplex PCR; TCRdb's version includes in-frame clones alone and lacks a portion of them. The sample shows about 59,000 clones, and 5% to 5.5% sits with its ten largest clones. Sequencing used PBMCs. The receptors derive from a man aged 25-45 years in good health and CMV-seropositive.

Regarding this clone: Germline and junction disagree at one end, which may indicate a read error. The chain joins TRBV9 to TRBJ2-3; 11 positions agree with TRBD2. Per the germline V gene, CDR1 is SGDLS and CDR2 is YYNGEE. This CDR3 comprises 16 residues. The CDR3 nucleotides read TGTGCCAGCAGCGTAGTACTAGCGGGGGCTCAGGATAAGCAGTATTTT. It is translated as CASSVVLAGAQDKQYF.

The chain is built from TRBV30 and TRBJ1-5, with D perhaps matching TRBD1 (5 bases). The CDR3 runs to 15 residues. Germline V CDR1 and CDR2: GTSNPN, SVGIG (reference sequence). V was trimmed by 2 bases and J by 4 bases, leaving 15 bases between them. DNA for the CDR3: TGTGCCTGGAGTCAGGGTACGGCTCGAAATCAGCCCCAGCATTTT. Encoded protein: CAWSQGTARNQPQHF.

J is TRBJ2-7 and V is TRBV5-4; 14 bases line up with TRBD2. The CDR3 runs to 14 residues. The ends lost 4 bases at V and 7 bases at J; junction bases unmatched: 4. Germline V gene data show CDR1 as SGHNT and CDR2 as YYREEE (reference sequence). The CDR3 coding sequence is TGTGCCAGCAGCAGGACTAGCGGGAGGAGGGAGCAGTACTTC. Translating gives CASSRTSGRREQYF.

The rearrangement uses TRBV5-8 and TRBJ2-3; no firm D call. In germline, CDR1 is SGHTS, CDR2 YDEGEE. Trimming removed 4 bases at V and 3 bases at J, with 12 bases between. This CDR3 contains 14 residues. The CDR3 DNA reads as TGTGCCAGCAGCCCCGCGCCCGGGACAGATACGCAGTATTTT. This encodes CASSPAPGTDTQYF.

About this clone: One end of the junction fails to match germline, which may point to a read error. The chain links TRBV5-1 to TRBJ2-3, with 9 nucleotides matching TRBD1. CDR1 and CDR2 (germline): SGHRS, YFSETQ. The CDR3 loop spans 13 amino acids. The CDR3 DNA is TGCGCCAGCCGACAGGGGGGCACAGATAAGCAGTATTTT. Its protein is CASRQGGTDKQYF.

V is TRBV9 and J is TRBJ2-7, with a weak D call TRBD1 (6 bases). Trimming left V 5 bases short and J 5 bases short, with 14 bases between. This CDR3 is built from 13 residues. The germline V gene encodes CDR1 SGDLS and CDR2 YYNGEE. The CDR3 DNA sequence: TGTGCCAGCAGTACAGGGCGTGCCGACGAGCAGTACTTC. Translated: CASSTGRADEQYF. Full variable domain (missing parts from reference TRBV9 and TRBJ2-7): DSGVTQTPKHLITATGQRVTLRCSPRSGDLSVYWYQQSLDQGLQFLIQYYNGEERAKGNILERFSAQQFPDLHSELNLSSLELGDSALYFCASSTGRADEQYFGPGTRLTVT.

J is TRBJ1-1 and V is TRBV4-1, with D possibly TRBD1 on 5 matching bases. Trimming removed 2 bases from V and 1 base from J, with 11 bases in between. Germline CDR1 and CDR2: MGHRA and YSYEKL. This CDR3 comprises 15 residues. CDR3 nucleotide sequence: TGCGCCAGCAGCCAATATGGGGCTCCGAACACTGAAGCTTTCTTT. It specifies CASSQYGAPNTEAFF.

The V call is TRBV9, the J call TRBJ1-3; weak D call: TRBD1 (5 bases). From germline, CDR1 is SGDLS and CDR2 YYNGEE. Trimming shortened V by 4 bases and J by 4 bases, and 12 bases separated the two germline ends. This CDR3 is 14 amino acids long. Here the CDR3 reads CASSKAGMGNTIYF. The CDR3 DNA follows: TGTGCCAGCAGCAAGGCAGGGATGGGAAACACCATATATTTT.

J is TRBJ2-7 and V is TRBV29-1; 14 bases fit TRBD2. The CDR3 runs to 13 residues. Per the germline V gene, CDR1 is SQVTM and CDR2 is ANQGSEA. V shed 3 bases, J shed 9 bases, and the junction held 4 bases outside the gene matches. This chain's CDR3 is CSVEGLAGVAQYF. In DNA, the CDR3 is TGCAGCGTTGAGGGACTAGCGGGAGTCGCGCAGTACTTC.

CDR3 bases: TGTGCCAGCAGTGAATTACAGATGAACACTGAAGCTTTCTTT. This translates into CASSELQMNTEAFF. The J gene is TRBJ1-1, the V gene TRBV2; D ambiguous. The CDR3 loop spans 14 amino acids. The ends were cut back, 2 bases at V and 0 bases at J, with 7 bases in the middle. CDR1 SNHLY and CDR2 FYNNEI come from the germline V gene.

Concerning this clone: The sample carries other DNA sequences with the same CDR3. This rearrangement joins TRBV27 to TRBJ1-1; TRBD1 matches 8 bases. Looked up from germline, CDR1 is MNHEY and CDR2 is SMNVEV (reference sequence). The CDR3 runs to 16 residues. With 7 bases clipped from V and 5 bases from J, the junction kept 15 bases outside the gene matches. The CDR3 is CASKLDRGSHKTEAFF. CDR3 bases: TGTGCCAGCAAACTAGACAGGGGAAGTCATAAGACTGAAGCTTTCTTT.

J is TRBJ2-7 and V is TRBV2; 7 positions agree with TRBD2. The CDR3 contains 16 residues. The ends lost 7 bases at V and 3 bases at J; junction bases unmatched: 15. Germline CDR1 SNHLY, CDR2 FYNNEI. The CDR3 reads CASTYRRVGGYYEQYF. The CDR3 bases are TGTGCCAGCACTTACCGAAGAGTGGGGGGGTACTACGAGCAGTACTTC.

The chain has TRBV9 and TRBJ2-3; TRBD2 matches at 9 bases. Trimming took 7 bases from V and 1 from J; bases not matched to a gene: 1. The CDR3 totals 13 residues. Germline loops: CDR1 SGDLS, CDR2 YYNGEE. CDR3 in amino acids: CASRTSGTDTQYF. CDR3 DNA sequence: TGTGCCAGCCGGACTAGCGGCACAGATACGCAGTATTTT.

V and J are TRBV14 and TRBJ2-5; the D is unclear. The CDR3 is 11 residues long. Looked up from germline, CDR1 is SGHDN and CDR2 is FVKESK. V lost 3 bases, J lost 5 bases, and 4 bases lay in between. CDR3 loop: CASSHSETQYF. The CDR3 nucleotides are TGTGCCAGCAGCCATAGCGAGACCCAGTACTTC.

The chain uses TRBV5-8 and TRBJ2-7; D perhaps matches TRBD1 (6 bases). CDR3 length: 14 amino acids. V was pared by 1 base and J by 3 bases, with 11 bases between. Germline V gene lookup returns CDR1 SGHTS and CDR2 YDEGEE. The CDR3 sequence is CASSLIDRSYEQYF. The CDR3 coding sequence is TGTGCCAGCAGCTTGATTGACAGGAGCTACGAGCAGTACTTC.

This chain connects TRBV19 to TRBJ1-4, with D tentatively TRBD1 (6 bases). The CDR3 loop spans 15 amino acids. The germline V gene has CDR1 LNHDA and CDR2 SQIVND (reference sequence). V lost 7 bases to trimming and J lost 8 bases, with 20 bases between them. The CDR3 DNA reads as TGTGCCAGTATGTCGCTCGGGGGGCGATCAGAAAAACTGTTTTTT. As protein: CASMSLGGRSEKLFF.

The chain combines TRBV7-3 with TRBJ2-7; weak D call: TRBD1 (6 bases). CDR1 and CDR2 (germline): SGHTA, FQGTGA. The CDR3 runs 14 residues. Trimming pared 4 bases from V and 3 bases from J, leaving 13 bases between. CDR3 protein: CASSSHLDSYEQYF. CDR3 DNA sequence: TGTGCCAGCAGCTCGCACCTGGACAGCTACGAGCAGTACTTC.

The V and J genes are TRBV6-6 and TRBJ1-1, with TRBD1 matching over 7 bases. Germline CDR1 reads MNHNY; CDR2 reads SVGAGI (reference sequence). The CDR3 is 15 amino acids. The junction had 6 bases not matched to a gene; V was cut back by 5 bases and J by 0 bases. The CDR3 DNA sequence: TGTGCCAGCAGTACGTCACAGGGGATGAACACTGAAGCTTTCTTT. Its translation: CASSTSQGMNTEAFF.

The chain employs TRBV11-3 and TRBJ2-7; TRBD1 aligns across 10 bases. The junction had 10 bases not matched to a gene; V was cut back by 5 bases and J by 3 bases. The CDR3 spans 16 residues. Germline CDR1 SGHNT, CDR2 YENEEA. CDR3 loop: CASSQYPGTGDYEQYF. DNA for the CDR3: TGTGCCAGCAGCCAGTATCCTGGGACAGGGGACTACGAGCAGTACTTC.

This chain connects TRBV19 to TRBJ2-7; 7 bases are shared with TRBD1. This CDR3 has 12 amino acids. Germline V gene sequence: CDR1 LNHDA, CDR2 SQIVND (reference sequence). J was trimmed by 6 bases and V by 8 bases; bases with no gene match: 7. CDR3: CASGRQGIEQYF. The CDR3 nucleotides read TGTGCCAGTGGGAGACAGGGAATCGAGCAGTACTTC. The full variable domain, in which reference TRBV19 and TRBJ2-7 provide the parts outside the CDR3, is DGGITQSPKYLFRKEGQNVTLSCEQNLNHDAMYWYRQDPGQGLRLIYYSQIVNDFQKGDIAEGYSVSREKKESFPLTVTSAQKNPTAFYLCASGRQGIEQYFGPGTRLTVT.

V and J are TRBV30 and TRBJ2-3; D possibly corresponds to TRBD2 (6 bases). The germline CDR1 and CDR2 sequences are GTSNPN and SVGIG (reference sequence). CDR3 length: 21 residues. V gave up 0 bases and J gave up 2 bases, with 30 bases separating them. CDR3: CAWSVPSRFGRTRELTDTQYF. CDR3 DNA sequence: TGTGCCTGGAGTGTCCCCTCACGCTTTGGGAGGACCAGAGAACTCACAGATACGCAGTATTTT. The full variable domain, in which reference TRBV30 and TRBJ2-3 provide the parts outside the CDR3, is SQTIHQWPATLVQPVGSPLSLECTVEGTSNPNLYWYRQAAGRGLQLLFYSVGIGQISSEVPQNLSASRPQDRQFILSSKKLLLSDSGFYLCAWSVPSRFGRTRELTDTQYFGPGTRLTVL.